The 3 T cell receptor beta chains below all came from one sample that was sequenced in a study of sequential checkpoint blockade in melanoma. The assay was immunoSEQ multiplex PCR, and TCRdb's table has in-frame clones only and misses some. Among approximately 23,000 clones listed, around 85% were seen once. The treatment was: randomized to nivolumab then ipilimumab (arm A) or the reverse (arm B). Source: CD8+ T cells sorted from blood (inferred from file names), taken from a patient given nivolumab and ipilimumab in sequence. Source of these receptors: a human donor with melanoma.

V and J are TRBV6-1 and TRBJ1-2, with D perhaps TRBD1 (5 bases). V lost 7 bases to trimming and J lost 6 bases, with 12 bases between them. The CDR3 contains 12 residues. Germline V gives CDR1 MNHNS, CDR2 SASEGT. CDR3 DNA: TGTGCCAGCACGTTGGGGGGGGATGGCTACACCTTC. Amino acids: CASTLGGDGYTF.

This chain's CDR3 is CASSLGMAQGTQYF. As DNA, the CDR3 is TGTGCCAGCAGCTTGGGTATGGCGCAGGGGACCCAGTACTTC. This chain connects TRBV5-6 to TRBJ2-5, with D possibly matching TRBD1 (5 bases). The V gene lost 0 bases and the J gene lost 7 bases, with 13 bases spanning the gap. Germline CDR1 is SGHDT and CDR2 is YYEEEE. The CDR3 consists of 14 residues.

This rearrangement joins TRBV2 to TRBJ1-5; D unresolved. V was cut by 2 bases and J by 0 bases, with 11 bases left in between. The CDR3 consists of 16 residues. Germline loops: CDR1 SNHLY, CDR2 FYNNEI. CDR3 amino acids: CASSERTVDSNQPQHF. CDR3 nucleotides: TGTGCCAGCAGTGAACGCACAGTTGATAGCAATCAGCCCCAGCATTTT.